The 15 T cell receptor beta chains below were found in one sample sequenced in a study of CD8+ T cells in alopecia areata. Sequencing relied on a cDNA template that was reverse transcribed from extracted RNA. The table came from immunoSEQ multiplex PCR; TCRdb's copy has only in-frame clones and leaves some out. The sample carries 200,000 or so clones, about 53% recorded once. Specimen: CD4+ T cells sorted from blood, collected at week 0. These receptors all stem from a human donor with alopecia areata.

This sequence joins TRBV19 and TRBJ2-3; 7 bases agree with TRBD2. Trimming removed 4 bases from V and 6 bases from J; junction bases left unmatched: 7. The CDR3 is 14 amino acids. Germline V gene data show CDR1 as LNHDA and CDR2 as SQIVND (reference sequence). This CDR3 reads CASSNTGGSDTQYF. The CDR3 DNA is TGTGCCAGTAGTAATACGGGAGGATCCGATACGCAGTATTTT. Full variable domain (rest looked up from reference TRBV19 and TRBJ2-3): DGGITQSPKYLFRKEGQNVTLSCEQNLNHDAMYWYRQDPGQGLRLIYYSQIVNDFQKGDIAEGYSVSREKKESFPLTVTSAQKNPTAFYLCASSNTGGSDTQYFGPGTRLTVL.

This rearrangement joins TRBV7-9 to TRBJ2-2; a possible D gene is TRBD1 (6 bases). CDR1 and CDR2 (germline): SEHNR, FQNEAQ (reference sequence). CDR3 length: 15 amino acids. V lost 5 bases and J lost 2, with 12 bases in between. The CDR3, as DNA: TGTGCCAGCAGCCCGAGGACAGTAAACACCGGGGAGCTGTTTTTT. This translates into CASSPRTVNTGELFF.

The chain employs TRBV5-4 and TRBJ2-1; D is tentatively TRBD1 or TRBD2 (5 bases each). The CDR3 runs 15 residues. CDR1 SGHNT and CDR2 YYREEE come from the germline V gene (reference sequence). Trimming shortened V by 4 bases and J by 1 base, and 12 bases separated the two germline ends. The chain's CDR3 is CASSIGRESYNEQFF. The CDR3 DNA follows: TGTGCCAGCAGCATCGGCAGGGAGTCCTACAATGAGCAGTTCTTC.

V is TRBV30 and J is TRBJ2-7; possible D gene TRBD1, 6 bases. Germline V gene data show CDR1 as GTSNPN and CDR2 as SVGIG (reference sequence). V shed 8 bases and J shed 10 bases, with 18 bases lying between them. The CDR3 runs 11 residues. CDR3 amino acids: CAGSLGQIQYF. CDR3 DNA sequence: TGTGCCGGCAGCCTAGGACAGATACAGTACTTC. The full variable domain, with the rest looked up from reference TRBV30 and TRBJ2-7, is SQTIHQWPATLVQPVGSPLSLECTVEGTSNPNLYWYRQAAGRGLQLLFYSVGIGQISSEVPQNLSASRPQDRQFILSSKKLLLSDSGFYLCAGSLGQIQYFGPGTRLTVT.

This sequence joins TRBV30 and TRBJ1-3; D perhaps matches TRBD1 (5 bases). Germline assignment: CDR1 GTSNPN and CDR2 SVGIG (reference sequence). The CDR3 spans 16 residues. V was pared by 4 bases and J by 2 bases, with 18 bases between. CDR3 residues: CAWTPRGGAAGNTIYF. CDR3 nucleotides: TGTGCCTGGACCCCTCGGGGGGGTGCGGCTGGAAACACCATATATTTT.

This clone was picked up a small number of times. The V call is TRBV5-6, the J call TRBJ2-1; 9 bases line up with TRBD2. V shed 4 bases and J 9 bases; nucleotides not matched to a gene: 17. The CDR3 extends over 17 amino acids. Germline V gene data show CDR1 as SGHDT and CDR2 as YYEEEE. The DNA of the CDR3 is TGTGCCAGCAGCAGTATTAATAGCGGGAGATTTTACGGTGAGCAGTTCTTC. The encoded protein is CASSSINSGRFYGEQFF.

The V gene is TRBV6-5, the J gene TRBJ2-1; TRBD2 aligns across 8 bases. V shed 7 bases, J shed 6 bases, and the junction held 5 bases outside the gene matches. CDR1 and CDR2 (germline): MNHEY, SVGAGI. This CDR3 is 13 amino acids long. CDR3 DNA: TGTGCCAGCAATACAGCGGGGGTCAATGAGCAGTTCTTC. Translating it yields CASNTAGVNEQFF.

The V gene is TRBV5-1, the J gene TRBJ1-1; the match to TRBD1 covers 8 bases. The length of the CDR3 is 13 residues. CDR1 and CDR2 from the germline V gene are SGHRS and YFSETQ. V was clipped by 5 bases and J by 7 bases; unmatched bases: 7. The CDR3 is CASRKGQGGEAFF. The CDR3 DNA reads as TGCGCCAGCAGGAAAGGACAGGGCGGTGAAGCTTTCTTT.

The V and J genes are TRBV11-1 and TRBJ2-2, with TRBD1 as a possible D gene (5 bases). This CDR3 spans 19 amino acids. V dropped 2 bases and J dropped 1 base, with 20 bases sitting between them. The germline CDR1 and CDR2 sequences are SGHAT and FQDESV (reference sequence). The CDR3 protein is CASSLFTARWGGNTGELFF. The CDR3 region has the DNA TGTGCCAGCAGCTTATTCACCGCCCGTTGGGGCGGGAACACCGGGGAGCTGTTTTTT.

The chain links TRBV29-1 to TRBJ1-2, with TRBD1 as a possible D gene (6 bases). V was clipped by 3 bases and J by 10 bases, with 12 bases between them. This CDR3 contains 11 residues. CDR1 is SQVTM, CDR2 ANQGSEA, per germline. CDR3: CSVDPQGIYTF. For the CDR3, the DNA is TGCAGCGTTGACCCACAGGGTATCTACACCTTC.

In nucleotides, the CDR3 is TGTGCCAGCAGTTACTATGGGGCGGGCTCAGATACGCAGTATTTT. It translates to CASSYYGAGSDTQYF. The chain uses TRBV6-5 and TRBJ2-3; D may correspond to TRBD1 or TRBD2 (5 bases each). V lost 1 base and J 4 bases, leaving 12 bases between the germline ends. This CDR3 region has 15 residues. In germline, CDR1 is MNHEY, CDR2 SVGAGI.

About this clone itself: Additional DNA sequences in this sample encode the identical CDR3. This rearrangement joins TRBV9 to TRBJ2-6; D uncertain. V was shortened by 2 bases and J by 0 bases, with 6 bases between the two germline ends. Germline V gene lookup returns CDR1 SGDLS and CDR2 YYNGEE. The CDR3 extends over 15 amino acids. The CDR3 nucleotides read TGTGCCAGCAGCGTTTCGAGCTCTGGGGCCAACGTCCTGACTTTC. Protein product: CASSVSSSGANVLTF.

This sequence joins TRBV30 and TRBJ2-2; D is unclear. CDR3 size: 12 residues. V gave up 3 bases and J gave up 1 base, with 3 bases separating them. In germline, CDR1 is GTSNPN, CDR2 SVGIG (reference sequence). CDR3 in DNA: TGTGCCTGGAGGGAGAACACCGGGGAGCTGTTTTTT. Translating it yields CAWRENTGELFF.

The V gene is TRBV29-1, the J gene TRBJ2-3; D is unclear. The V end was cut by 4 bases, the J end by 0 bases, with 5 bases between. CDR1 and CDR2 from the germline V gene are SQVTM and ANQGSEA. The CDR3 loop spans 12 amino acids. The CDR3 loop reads CSVGVSTDTQYF. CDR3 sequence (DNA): TGCAGCGTTGGGGTGAGCACAGATACGCAGTATTTT.

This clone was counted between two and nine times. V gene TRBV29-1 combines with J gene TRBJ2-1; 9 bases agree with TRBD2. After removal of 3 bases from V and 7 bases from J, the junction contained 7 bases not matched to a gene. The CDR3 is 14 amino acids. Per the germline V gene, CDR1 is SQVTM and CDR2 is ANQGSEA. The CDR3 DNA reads TGCAGCGTTGATAGTAGCGGGGGAAGGAATGAGCAGTTCTTC. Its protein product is CSVDSSGGRNEQFF.